Listed below are T cell receptor beta chains from one sample, sequenced in a study of blood T cells in healthy people across ages. Via MiXCR, TCRdb re-called the 5' RACE reads, giving one row per CDR3 protein. The sample holds around 990,000 distinct CDR3 sequences, 20% to 25% seen once. The sample was also linked to a second study, of T cells of mothers and their children.

The sample taken for sequencing was blood. The receptors were gathered from a girl under 10 years old in good health. CDR3s include the opening cysteine and the closing phenylalanine or tryptophan. The order of the fields is clone size, D gene, V gene, J gene, CDR3 DNA, CDR3 protein. D genes are given only for firm matches. Size values are once, few and many counts, or a class for expanded clones, and some rows have none.

NA	TRBD2	TRBV29-1	TRBJ2-7	TGCAGCGTTGGTCAACTAGCGGGAGGAAGTGAGCAGTACTTC	CSVGQLAGGSEQYF
NA	NA	TRBV11-2	TRBJ2-3	TGTGCCAGCAGCTTAGTAGCGGCTAGCACAGATACGCAGTATTTT	CASSLVAASTDTQYF
NA	NA	TRBV7-2	TRBJ2-7	TGTGCCAGCAGCTTCTATACGGGCTACGAGCAGTACTTC	CASSFYTGYEQYF
few	NA	TRBV7-3	TRBJ2-1	TGTGCCAGCAGCTTAGTAGAAGCGGGTCGGGATGAGCAGTTCTTC	CASSLVEAGRDEQFF
NA	NA	TRBV29-1	TRBJ1-1	TGCAGCGTTGTTATCGGGGAATTGGGGACTGAAGCTTTCTTT	CSVVIGELGTEAFF
once	NA	TRBV6-5	TRBJ1-2	TGTGCCAGCAGTTACTCAAAAAACCTGCGGGGACAAAGAGTCAGCTACACCTTC	CASSYSKNLRGQRVSYTF
NA	TRBD1	TRBV27	TRBJ1-2	TGTGCCAGCAGGAAGACAGGGGCTAACTATGGCTACACCTTC	CASRKTGANYGYTF
few	NA	TRBV29-1	TRBJ2-1	TGCAGCACGACAGGTTTTGGAGACAATGAGCAGTTCTTC	CSTTGFGDNEQFF
few	NA	TRBV15	TRBJ1-5	TGTGCCACCAGCAGAGATGGGCAGGGACGACAGCCCCAGCATTTT	CATSRDGQGRQPQHF
many	NA	TRBV7-3	TRBJ2-1	TGTGCCAGTAGTTCAAGCGGGTCCTACAATGAGCAGTTCTTC	CASSSSGSYNEQFF
NA	NA	TRBV27	TRBJ2-3	TGTGCCAGCGGATGGGGAACAGATACGCAGTATTTT	CASGWGTDTQYF
NA	NA	TRBV29-1	TRBJ2-7	TGCAGCGTTCTTCCGAGGGGAACCTACGAGCAGTACTTC	CSVLPRGTYEQYF
few	NA	TRBV28	TRBJ2-7	TGTGCCAGCAGCCAACTCGACACATTTATCAGTGGGCAGTACTTC	CASSQLDTFISGQYF
few	NA	TRBV6-5	TRBJ2-4	TGTGCCAGCAGTACGGGGCGGGCCCAAAACATTCAGTACTTC	CASSTGRAQNIQYF
NA	NA	TRBV7-8	TRBJ1-1	TGTGCCAGCAGCTTAGCGCGGGGGGGTAGGAGAGCTTTCTTT	CASSLARGGRRAFF
few	TRBD1	TRBV6-1	TRBJ2-1	TGTGCCAGCAGGATCAACAGGGGACGTCCTAATGAGCAGTTCTTC	CASRINRGRPNEQFF
few	NA	TRBV6-6	TRBJ1-2	TGTGCCAGCAGTTTACCGGGTCCCTCAAGCTATGGCTACACCTTC	CASSLPGPSSYGYTF
NA	TRBD1	TRBV4-2	TRBJ1-5	TGTGCCAGCAGCCAACACAAAACGGGACAGGGAAGCAGCCAGCCCCAGCATTTT	CASSQHKTGQGSSQPQHF
NA	NA	TRBV7-2	TRBJ2-4	TGTGCCAGCAGCTTAGAGGAGGGGACACCTCTAGCCAAAAACATTCAGTACTTC	CASSLEEGTPLAKNIQYF
few	NA	TRBV12-3/TRBV12-4	TRBJ1-2	TGTGCCAGCAGCACCTTCCAGGTCGTGGCAGCCTCCTATGGCTACACCTTC	CASSTFQVVAASYGYTF
few	NA	TRBV5-5	TRBJ2-7	TGTGCCAGCAGCTCCCGGCTAGGGCGTACCCACTACGAGCAGTACTTC	CASSSRLGRTHYEQYF
NA	NA	TRBV20-1	TRBJ2-3	TGCAGTGCTAGCCCTTCGGGACACCACCGGGAGCATTGGGACACAGATACGCAGTATTTT	CSASPSGHHREHWDTDTQYF
NA	NA	TRBV4-1	TRBJ1-2	TGCGCCAGCAGCCAACTCGTAACCTACAGGGACGGCGGCTACACCTTC	CASSQLVTYRDGGYTF
NA	NA	TRBV6-2/TRBV6-3	TRBJ2-5	TGTGCCAGCAGCCAACACTGGACCCAGTACTTC	CASSQHWTQYF
few	NA	TRBV20-1	TRBJ1-5	TGCAGTGCTAGGCCCCCAGACAGGACTCAGCCCCAGCATTTT	CSARPPDRTQPQHF
few	TRBD1	TRBV3-1	TRBJ1-5	TGTGCCAGCAGCCATCTGACAGGGAATCAGCCCCAGCATTTT	CASSHLTGNQPQHF
many	TRBD2	TRBV6-4	TRBJ2-3	TGTGCCAGCAGTGACTCAGCGGGAGGGGCAGATACGCAGTATTTT	CASSDSAGGADTQYF
once	TRBD2	TRBV7-6	TRBJ2-3	TGTGCCAGCAGCTTATTTGGCGGGAGTGAAACAGATACGCAGTATTTT	CASSLFGGSETDTQYF
NA	NA	TRBV12-3/TRBV12-4	TRBJ2-2	TGTGTCAGCAGGAACCATCCCAGGACGAACACCGGGGAGCTGTTTTTT	CVSRNHPRTNTGELFF
few	NA	TRBV4-1	TRBJ2-1	TGCGCCAGCAGCCAACAGCCCCGTCCTTCTCCCGATGAGCAGTTCTTC	CASSQQPRPSPDEQFF
NA	TRBD1	TRBV7-2	TRBJ2-7	TGTGCCAGCAGCTCGGGACAGTACTCCTACGAGCAGTACTTC	CASSSGQYSYEQYF
few	NA	TRBV2	TRBJ2-1	TGTGCCAGCAGTGGAGACCGTTGGGGGCTCAATGAGCAGTTCTTC	CASSGDRWGLNEQFF
few	TRBD1	TRBV5-1	TRBJ1-2	TGCGCCAGCAGCTTGGAGGGGGCCAAGGATTATGGCTACACCTTC	CASSLEGAKDYGYTF
NA	TRBD1	TRBV28	TRBJ2-7	TGTGCCATCGACAGCCGGACAGGGGGCTTCAACGAGCAGTACTTC	CAIDSRTGGFNEQYF
NA	NA	TRBV7-6	TRBJ1-4	TGTGCCAGCAGCCCCGACTATGAAAAACTGTTTTTT	CASSPDYEKLFF
few	TRBD1	TRBV6-2/TRBV6-3	TRBJ2-5	TGTGCCAGCAGGGAACAGGGGGCTGGAGAGACCCAGTACTTC	CASREQGAGETQYF
NA	NA	TRBV29-1	TRBJ1-2	TGCAGCGTTTCGTCTGGGGGGACTAACTATGGCTACACCTTC	CSVSSGGTNYGYTF
NA	NA	TRBV24-1	TRBJ2-1	TGTGCCACCAGTGAAAAATTCGGTCATGAGCAGTTCTTC	CATSEKFGHEQFF
NA	TRBD1	TRBV5-1	TRBJ2-1	TGCGCCAGCAGCTTGGACAGGGGGGTATACGAGCAGTTCTTC	CASSLDRGVYEQFF
few	NA	TRBV2	TRBJ2-7	TGTGCCAGCAGTGAAGCGTCGGCCTACTCCTACGGGCAGTACTTC	CASSEASAYSYGQYF
NA	TRBD2	TRBV7-2	TRBJ2-3	TGTGCCAGCAGCTTAGCGTTAGCGGGAAGCACAGATACGCAGTATTTT	CASSLALAGSTDTQYF
NA	NA	TRBV11-2	TRBJ1-6	TGTGCCAGCAGCTTAGGGAACTCCTATAATTCACCCCTCCACTTT	CASSLGNSYNSPLHF
NA	TRBD2	TRBV6-1	TRBJ2-7	TGTGCCAGCAGTGAAACTCCGGGGGGATGGGGATCCTACGAGCAGTACTTC	CASSETPGGWGSYEQYF
NA	NA	TRBV7-9	TRBJ2-5	TGTGCCAGCAGCTTAGCGCGTTGGGTTGAAGAGACCCAGTACTTC	CASSLARWVEETQYF
few	NA	TRBV7-9	TRBJ2-5	TGTGCCAGCAGCTACGATGGTGGGGGACAGACCCAGTACTTC	CASSYDGGGQTQYF
NA	NA	TRBV7-9	TRBJ1-5	TGTGCCAGCAGCCACGCCGGGGAGGGCAATCAGCCCCAGCATTTT	CASSHAGEGNQPQHF
NA	NA	TRBV20-1	TRBJ2-7	TGCAGTGCTATACCCTCGGGAAGGGAGCAGTACTTC	CSAIPSGREQYF